This entry lists 10 T cell receptor beta chains sequenced from one sample in a study of regulatory T cells in long-lasting Graves disease. Time point specified: newly diagnosed GD, antithyroid drugs for less than 3 months. With RNA extracted from PBMCs as input, the TCR library was made. Researchers made TCR beta libraries by using iRepertoire HTBI primers and running Arm-PCR on CDR3 regions. TCRdb processed the multiplex PCR reads anew with MiXCR; each CDR3 protein has one entry. In the table there are hundreds of thousands of distinct CDR3 sequences, around 15% of which are singletons. The same data also contributed to another study, on T cells in Graves' hyperthyroidism and ophthalmopathy.

The sequenced sample was peripheral blood mononuclear cells (PBMCs), obtained at new diagnosis, from a patient treated with antithyroid drugs. The receptors originated from a woman aged 25 to 39 with Graves disease.

This clonotype was recorded many times. The chain recombines TRBV6-1 with TRBJ2-7; 12 bases match TRBD1. CDR1 is MNHNS and CDR2 is SASEGT in the germline V gene. The V segment lost 7 bases and the J segment 4 bases; nucleotides outside the gene matches: 8. This CDR3 comprises 15 residues. The CDR3 nucleotides read TGTGCCAGCAACACGGGACAGGGGGCTTTATACGAGCAGTACTTC. It yields the protein CASNTGQGALYEQYF.

This clonotype was detected a few times. The gene calls are TRBV28 and TRBJ1-2, with D perhaps matching TRBD1 (6 bases). This CDR3 contains 14 residues. The ends were cut back, 5 bases at V and 0 bases at J, with 10 bases in the middle. Germline V lookup: CDR1 MDHEN, CDR2 SYDVKM. CDR3 residues: CASSQGITNYGYTF. The CDR3 DNA reads as TGTGCCAGCAGTCAGGGGATAACTAACTATGGCTACACCTTC.

This clonotype was counted a few times. The chain has TRBV27 and TRBJ1-1; TRBD1 agrees at 9 bases. Trimming took 8 bases from V and 6 from J; bases not matched to a gene: 13. The CDR3 runs 15 residues. Germline lookup yields CDR1 MNHEY and CDR2 SMNVEV (reference sequence). CDR3 sequence: CASRAGTGSTAEAFF. The CDR3 region has the DNA TGTGCCAGCCGCGCCGGGACAGGGTCAACGGCTGAAGCTTTCTTT.

This clonotype was observed many times. The chain employs TRBV2 and TRBJ2-3; D gene ambiguous. V lost 6 bases and J lost 1, with 11 bases in between. The CDR3 has 14 amino acids. CDR1 is SNHLY, CDR2 FYNNEI, per germline. The CDR3 nucleotides read TGTGCCAGCAGGGTCGTGACGCGCACAGATACGCAGTATTTT. As protein: CASRVVTRTDTQYF.

This clonotype showed up many times. This chain joins TRBV9 and TRBJ2-1, with D perhaps being TRBD1 or TRBD2 (7 bases each). V was shortened by 5 bases and J by 8 bases, with 23 bases between the two germline ends. The CDR3 has 16 residues. The germline gives CDR1 SGDLS, CDR2 YYNGEE. The CDR3: CASSSSGTVYYHEQFF. The CDR3 DNA follows: TGTGCCAGCAGTTCGAGCGGGACAGTATATTACCATGAGCAGTTCTTC.

The table lists this clonotype with a few counts. A much more abundant neighbour one base away suggests this may be a read error. The chain uses TRBV7-8 and TRBJ2-5; 7 positions match TRBD1. From germline, CDR1 is SGHVS and CDR2 FQNEAQ. This CDR3 contains 15 residues. In DNA form, the CDR3 reads TGTGCCAGCGGGTTAAACACAGGGGTCGAAGAGACCCAGTGCTTC. It yields the protein CASGLNTGVEETQCF.

Ten or more counts support this clonotype. Because the CDR3's place on the DNA is in doubt, the DNA is left out and the CDR3 is given as listed by TCRdb. The rearrangement links TRBV2 to TRBJ2-1; TRBD2 is the table's D call and was not checked against the DNA. The CDR3 length is 12 residues, termini included. The V gene's germline CDR1 is SNHLY and CDR2 FYNNEI. The CDR3: CASSFVAGGTIF.

This clonotype was seen ten or more times. The rearrangement joins TRBV5-8 to TRBJ2-7, with 14 bases fitting TRBD2. The germline V gene encodes CDR1 SGHTS and CDR2 YDEGEE. Germline trimming cut 4 bases from V and 6 bases from J; bases unmatched to any gene: 6. This CDR3 region has 15 residues. CDR3 sequence: CASSLLGLAGVEQYF. The CDR3 nucleotides read TGTGCCAGCAGCCTGCTGGGACTAGCGGGAGTCGAGCAGTACTTC. Drawing the rest from reference TRBV5-8 and TRBJ2-7, the complete variable domain is EAGVTQSPTHLIKTRGQQATLRCSPISGHTSVYWYQQALGLGLQFLLWYDEGEERNRGNFPPRFSGRQFPNYSSELNVNALELEDSALYLCASSLLGLAGVEQYFGPGTRLTVT.

There are many counts of this clonotype. The chain employs TRBV28 and TRBJ2-4; D is perhaps TRBD1 (6 bases). The germline V gene encodes CDR1 MDHEN and CDR2 SYDVKM. V was trimmed by 6 bases and J by 1 base, leaving 10 bases between them. The CDR3 length is 14 residues. CDR3 protein: CASSLGQAKNIQYF. The CDR3 nucleotides read TGTGCCAGCAGCCTTGGACAGGCCAAAAACATTCAGTACTTC.

This clonotype has a handful of counts. The V call is TRBV19, the J call TRBJ2-2, with 8 positions matching TRBD2. Germline V gene sequence: CDR1 LNHDA, CDR2 SQIVND (reference sequence). The trim removed 7 bases at V and 5 bases at J, leaving 9 bases unmatched. The CDR3 contains 15 residues. The CDR3 DNA reads TGTGCCAGTAAAGAGCGGGAGAGGCGGACCGGGGAGCTGTTTTTT. Protein sequence: CASKERERRTGELFF.